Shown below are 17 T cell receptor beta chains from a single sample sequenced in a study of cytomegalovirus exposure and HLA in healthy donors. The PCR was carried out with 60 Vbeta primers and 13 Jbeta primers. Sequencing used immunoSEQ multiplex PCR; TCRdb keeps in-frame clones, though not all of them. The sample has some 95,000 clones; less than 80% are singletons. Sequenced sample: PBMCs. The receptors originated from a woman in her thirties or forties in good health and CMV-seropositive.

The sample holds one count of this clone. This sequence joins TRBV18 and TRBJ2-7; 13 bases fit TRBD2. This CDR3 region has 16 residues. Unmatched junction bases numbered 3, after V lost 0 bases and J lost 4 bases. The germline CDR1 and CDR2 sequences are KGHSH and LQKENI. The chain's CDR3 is CASSPPGTSGVYEQYF. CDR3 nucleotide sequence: TGTGCCAGCTCACCACCCGGGACTAGCGGGGTATACGAGCAGTACTTC. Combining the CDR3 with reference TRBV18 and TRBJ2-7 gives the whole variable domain NAGVMQNPRHLVRRRGQEARLRCSPMKGHSHVYWYRQLPEEGLKFMVYLQKENIIDESGMPKERFSAEFPKEGPSILRIQQVVRGDSAAYFCASSPPGTSGVYEQYFGPGTRLTVT.

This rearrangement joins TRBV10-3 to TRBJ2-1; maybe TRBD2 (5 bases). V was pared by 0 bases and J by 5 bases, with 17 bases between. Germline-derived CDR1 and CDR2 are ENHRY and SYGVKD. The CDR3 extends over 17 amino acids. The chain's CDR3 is CAISESKADVRNNEQFF. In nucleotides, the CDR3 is TGTGCCATCAGTGAGTCGAAAGCGGATGTTCGTAACAATGAGCAGTTCTTC.

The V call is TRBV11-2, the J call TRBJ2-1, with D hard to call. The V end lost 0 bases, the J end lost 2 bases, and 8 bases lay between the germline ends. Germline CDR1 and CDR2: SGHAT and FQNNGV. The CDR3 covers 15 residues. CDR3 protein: CASSLDFGAYNEQFF. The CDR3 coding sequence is TGTGCCAGCAGCTTAGATTTCGGAGCCTACAATGAGCAGTTCTTC.

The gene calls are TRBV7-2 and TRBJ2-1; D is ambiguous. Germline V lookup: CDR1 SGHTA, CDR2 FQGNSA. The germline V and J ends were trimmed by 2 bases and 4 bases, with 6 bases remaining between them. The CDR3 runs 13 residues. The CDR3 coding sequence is TGTGCCAGCAGCTTAAGGAGATACAATGAGCAGTTCTTC. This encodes CASSLRRYNEQFF.

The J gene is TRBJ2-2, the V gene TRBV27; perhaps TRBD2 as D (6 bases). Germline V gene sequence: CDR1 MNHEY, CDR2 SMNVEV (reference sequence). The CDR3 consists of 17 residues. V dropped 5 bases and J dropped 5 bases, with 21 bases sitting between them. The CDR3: CASSSLPWGRNTGELFF. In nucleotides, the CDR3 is TGTGCCAGCAGTAGTCTACCATGGGGGAGGAATACCGGGGAGCTGTTTTTT.

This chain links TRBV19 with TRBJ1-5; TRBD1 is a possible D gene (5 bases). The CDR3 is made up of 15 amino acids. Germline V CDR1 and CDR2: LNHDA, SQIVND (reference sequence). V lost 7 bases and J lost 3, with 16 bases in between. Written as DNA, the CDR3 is TGTGCCAGTACCCCTGGGGGGAGGAACAATCAGCCCCAGCATTTT. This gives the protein CASTPGGRNNQPQHF.

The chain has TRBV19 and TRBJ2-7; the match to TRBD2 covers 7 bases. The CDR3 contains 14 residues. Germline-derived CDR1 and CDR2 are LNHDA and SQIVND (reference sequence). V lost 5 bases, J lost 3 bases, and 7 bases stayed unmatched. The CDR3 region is CASSGTIPDYEQYF. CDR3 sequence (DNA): TGTGCCAGTAGTGGGACTATCCCCGACTACGAGCAGTACTTC.

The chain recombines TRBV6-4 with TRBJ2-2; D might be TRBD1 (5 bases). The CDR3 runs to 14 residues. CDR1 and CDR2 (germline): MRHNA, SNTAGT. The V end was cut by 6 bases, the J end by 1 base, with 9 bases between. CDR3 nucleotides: TGTGCCAGCAGGACAGCCCTGAACACCGGGGAGCTGTTTTTT. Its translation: CASRTALNTGELFF.

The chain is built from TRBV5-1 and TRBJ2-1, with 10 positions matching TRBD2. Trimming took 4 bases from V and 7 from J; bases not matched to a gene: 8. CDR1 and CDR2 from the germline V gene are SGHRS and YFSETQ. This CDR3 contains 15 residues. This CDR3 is CASSNLAGDFNEQFF. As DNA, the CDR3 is TGCGCCAGCAGCAACCTAGCGGGAGACTTTAATGAGCAGTTCTTC. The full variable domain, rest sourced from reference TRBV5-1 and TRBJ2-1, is KAGVTQTPRYLIKTRGQQVTLSCSPISGHRSVSWYQQTPGQGLQFLFEYFSETQRNKGNFPGRFSGRQFSNSRSEMNVSTLELGDSALYLCASSNLAGDFNEQFFGPGTRLTVL.

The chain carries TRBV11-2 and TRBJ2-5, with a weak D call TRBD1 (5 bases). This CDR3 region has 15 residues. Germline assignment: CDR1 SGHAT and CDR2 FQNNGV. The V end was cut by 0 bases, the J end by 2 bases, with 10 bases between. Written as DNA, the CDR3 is TGTGCCAGCAGCTTAGAGTTTCGACAGCAAGAGACCCAGTACTTC. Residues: CASSLEFRQQETQYF.

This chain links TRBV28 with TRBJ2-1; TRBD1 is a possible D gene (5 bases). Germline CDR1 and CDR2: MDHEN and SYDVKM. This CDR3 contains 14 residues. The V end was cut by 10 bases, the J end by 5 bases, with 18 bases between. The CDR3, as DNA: TGTGCCACCAGGATCCCTTTCAGGGACAATGAGCAGTTCTTC. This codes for CATRIPFRDNEQFF.

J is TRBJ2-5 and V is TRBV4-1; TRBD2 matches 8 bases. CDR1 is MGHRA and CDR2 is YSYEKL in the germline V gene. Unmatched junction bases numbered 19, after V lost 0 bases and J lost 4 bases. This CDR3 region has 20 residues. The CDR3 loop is CASSQDFLAGLGFWAETQYF. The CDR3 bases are TGCGCCAGCAGCCAAGATTTTCTAGCGGGCTTGGGTTTTTGGGCAGAGACCCAGTACTTC.

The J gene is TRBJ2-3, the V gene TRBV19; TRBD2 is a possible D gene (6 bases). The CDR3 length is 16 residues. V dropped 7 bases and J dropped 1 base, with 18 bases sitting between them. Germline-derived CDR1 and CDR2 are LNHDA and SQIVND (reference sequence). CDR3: CASTVRSSVGTDTQYF. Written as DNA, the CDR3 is TGTGCCAGTACCGTCAGGTCTAGCGTGGGCACAGATACGCAGTATTTT. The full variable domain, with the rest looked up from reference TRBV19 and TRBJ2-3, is DGGITQSPKYLFRKEGQNVTLSCEQNLNHDAMYWYRQDPGQGLRLIYYSQIVNDFQKGDIAEGYSVSREKKESFPLTVTSAQKNPTAFYLCASTVRSSVGTDTQYFGPGTRLTVL.

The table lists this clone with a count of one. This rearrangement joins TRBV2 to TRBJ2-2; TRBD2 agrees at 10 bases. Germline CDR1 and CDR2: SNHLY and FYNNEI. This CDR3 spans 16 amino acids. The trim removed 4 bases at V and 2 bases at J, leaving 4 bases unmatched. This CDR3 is CASSAAGGRNTGELFF. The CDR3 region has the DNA TGTGCCAGCAGTGCAGCGGGAGGGAGAAACACCGGGGAGCTGTTTTTT. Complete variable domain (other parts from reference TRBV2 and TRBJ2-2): EPEVTQTPSHQVTQMGQEVILRCVPISNHLYFYWYRQILGQKVEFLVSFYNNEISEKSEIFDDQFSVERPDGSNFTLKIRSTKLEDSAMYFCASSAAGGRNTGELFFGEGSRLTVL.

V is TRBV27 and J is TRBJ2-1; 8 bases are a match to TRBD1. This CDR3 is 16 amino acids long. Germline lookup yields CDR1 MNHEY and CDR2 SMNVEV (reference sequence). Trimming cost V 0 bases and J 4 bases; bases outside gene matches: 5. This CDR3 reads CASSLSGQGLYNEQFF. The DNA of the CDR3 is TGTGCCAGCAGTTTATCCGGACAGGGCCTATACAATGAGCAGTTCTTC.

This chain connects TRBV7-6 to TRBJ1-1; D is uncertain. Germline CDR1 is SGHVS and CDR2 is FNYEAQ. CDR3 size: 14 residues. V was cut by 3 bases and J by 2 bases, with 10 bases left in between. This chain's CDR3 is CASSFSATNTEAFF. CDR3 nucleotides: TGTGCCAGCAGCTTTTCCGCGACAAACACTGAAGCTTTCTTT.

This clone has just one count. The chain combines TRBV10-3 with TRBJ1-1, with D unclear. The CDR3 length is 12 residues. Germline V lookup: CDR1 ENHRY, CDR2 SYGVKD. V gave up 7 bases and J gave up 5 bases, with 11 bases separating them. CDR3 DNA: TGTGCCATCAAGAGGGAGGGAACTGAAGCTTTCTTT. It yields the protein CAIKREGTEAFF.